The 17 T cell receptor beta chains below were found in one sample sequenced in a study of CD8+ T cells in alopecia areata. The sample's treatment: oral pan-JAK inhibitor, 5-10 mg twice daily. Sequencing templates came from extracted RNA that was reverse transcribed into cDNA. Method: immunoSEQ multiplex PCR; TCRdb's copy keeps in-frame clones and lacks some. The table records more than 200,000 clones, around 65% of them present only once. Material: CD4+ T cells sorted from blood, obtained at week 4, from a patient treated with tofacitinib. Receptors were obtained from a human donor with alopecia areata.

The rearrangement joins TRBV7-9 to TRBJ1-5, with 10 bases aligning to TRBD1. The length of the CDR3 is 16 residues. The V segment lost 5 bases and the J segment 1 base; nucleotides outside the gene matches: 5. Germline CDR1 is SEHNR and CDR2 is FQNEAQ (reference sequence). This CDR3 reads CASSPGTGASNQPQHF. The DNA of the CDR3 is TGTGCCAGCAGCCCCGGGACAGGGGCCAGCAATCAGCCCCAGCATTTT.

The chain has TRBV21-1 and TRBJ1-1. TRBV21-1 is classified as a pseudogene. The CDR3 consists of 18 residues. CDR3 amino acids: CASSKALLAAVGKIEAFF. The CDR3 coding sequence is TGTGCCAGCAGCAAAGCGCTTTTGGCGGCGGTGGGGAAGATTGAAGCTTTCTTT.

At least ten counts were recorded for this clone. The chain has TRBV4-3 and TRBJ1-3; D not resolved. CDR1 is LGHNA and CDR2 is YSLEER in the germline V gene. This CDR3 has 15 residues. Trimming shortened V by 1 base and J by 2 bases, and 9 bases separated the two germline ends. In DNA, the CDR3 is TGCGCCAGCAGCCAAGGCCAATTTCCTGGAAACACCATATATTTT. Its protein product is CASSQGQFPGNTIYF.

The chain has TRBV29-1 and TRBJ1-5; D may be TRBD1 (6 bases). The V end was cut by 5 bases, the J end by 5 bases, with 22 bases between. The CDR3 loop spans 16 amino acids. The germline gives CDR1 SQVTM, CDR2 ANQGSEA. CDR3 loop: CSVNRVQSLLDQPQHF. The CDR3 bases are TGCAGCGTTAACAGGGTGCAAAGTTTATTGGATCAGCCCCAGCATTTT.

This clone was counted once. J is TRBJ2-1 and V is TRBV2; 7 nucleotides agree with TRBD1. V trimming: 10 bases; J trimming: 3 bases; junction bases outside the gene matches: 3. In germline, CDR1 is SNHLY, CDR2 FYNNEI. The CDR3 spans 12 residues. This CDR3 reads CATGQDYNEQFF. CDR3 DNA sequence: TGTGCCACCGGACAGGACTACAATGAGCAGTTCTTC.

The chain links TRBV7-2 to TRBJ2-3; D not resolved. The CDR3 spans 13 residues. In germline, CDR1 is SGHTA, CDR2 FQGNSA. V was pared by 3 bases and J by 9 bases, with 13 bases between. CDR3 sequence: CASSLPTLGTQYF. CDR3 DNA sequence: TGTGCCAGCAGCTTGCCCACCTTAGGGACGCAGTATTTT.

The chain links TRBV2 to TRBJ2-1; tentatively, D is TRBD2 (6 bases). Germline CDR1 is SNHLY and CDR2 is FYNNEI. This CDR3 is 15 amino acids long. With 5 bases removed from V and 5 bases from J, the gap between germline ends came to 16 bases. The CDR3 is CASSRVYGGDNEQFF. The CDR3 coding sequence is TGTGCCAGCAGTCGGGTCTACGGGGGTGACAATGAGCAGTTCTTC.

This chain uses TRBV6-1 with TRBJ2-7; D might be TRBD2 (6 bases). Germline CDR1 MNHNS, CDR2 SASEGT. V was cut by 6 bases and J by 2 bases, with 14 bases left in between. The CDR3 runs to 14 residues. The CDR3 sequence is CASSREAGPYEQYF. The CDR3 DNA follows: TGTGCCAGCAGCAGGGAAGCGGGTCCCTACGAGCAGTACTTC.

This clone showed up just a few times. CDR3: CASSSLGLETQYF. The CDR3 bases are TGTGCCAGCAGCTCACTCGGCTTAGAGACCCAGTACTTC. J is TRBJ2-5 and V is TRBV7-2; the D is unclear. The CDR3 spans 13 residues. Germline CDR1 is SGHTA and CDR2 is FQGNSA. V was pared by 4 bases and J by 4 bases, with 10 bases between. Variable domain in full (rest from reference TRBV7-2 and TRBJ2-5): GAGVSQSPSNKVTEKGKDVELRCDPISGHTALYWYRQSLGQGLEFLIYFQGNSAPDKSGLPSDRFSAERTGGSVSTLTIQRTQQEDSAVYLCASSSLGLETQYFGPGTRLLVL.

The chain recombines TRBV2 with TRBJ1-1; no reliable D call. Germline values: CDR1 SNHLY, CDR2 FYNNEI. The CDR3 extends over 14 amino acids. Trimming left V 6 bases short and J 1 base short, with 12 bases between. The CDR3 DNA follows: TGTGCCAGCAGCCTAACGGACGGGAACACTGAAGCTTTCTTT. Its protein is CASSLTDGNTEAFF. The full variable domain, rest sourced from reference TRBV2 and TRBJ1-1, is EPEVTQTPSHQVTQMGQEVILRCVPISNHLYFYWYRQILGQKVEFLVSFYNNEISEKSEIFDDQFSVERPDGSNFTLKIRSTKLEDSAMYFCASSLTDGNTEAFFGQGTRLTVV.

The chain has TRBV5-1 and TRBJ2-5, with TRBD1 identical over 9 bases. Trimming removed 4 bases from V and 0 bases from J; junction bases left unmatched: 7. The CDR3 spans 16 residues. Per germline, CDR1 SGHRS and CDR2 YFSETQ. The CDR3 loop reads CASSTGQGWYQETQYF. CDR3 bases: TGCGCCAGCAGCACGGGACAGGGTTGGTACCAAGAGACCCAGTACTTC.

This clone was picked up a small number of times. This sequence joins TRBV10-2 and TRBJ2-5, with 10 bases that match TRBD2. The CDR3 loop spans 13 amino acids. J was trimmed by 7 bases and V by 7 bases; bases with no gene match: 6. From germline, CDR1 is WSHSY and CDR2 SAAADI. The CDR3 spells CASNSGGARTQYF. DNA for the CDR3: TGCGCCAGCAACAGCGGGGGGGCAAGGACCCAGTACTTC.

The count of this clone is one. J is TRBJ2-7 and V is TRBV25-1, with D uncertain. Trimming took off 4 bases at V and 6 bases at J, with 13 bases between the two ends. This CDR3 has 13 amino acids. The germline CDR1 and CDR2 sequences are MGHDK and SYGVNS. This chain's CDR3 is CASSVEVVSEQYF. As DNA, the CDR3 is TGTGCCAGCAGTGTCGAAGTGGTGAGCGAGCAGTACTTC.

The gene calls are TRBV7-2 and TRBJ2-3; D uncertain. Germline CDR1 reads SGHTA; CDR2 reads FQGNSA. V was clipped by 5 bases and J by 5 bases, with 8 bases between them. This CDR3 comprises 12 residues. The CDR3, as DNA: TGTGCCAGCAGCCGCGGAATAGATACGCAGTATTTT. This encodes CASSRGIDTQYF. Variable domain in full (rest from reference TRBV7-2 and TRBJ2-3): GAGVSQSPSNKVTEKGKDVELRCDPISGHTALYWYRQSLGQGLEFLIYFQGNSAPDKSGLPSDRFSAERTGGSVSTLTIQRTQQEDSAVYLCASSRGIDTQYFGPGTRLTVL.

The J gene is TRBJ1-6, the V gene TRBV5-1, with D tentatively TRBD1 (5 bases). Germline CDR1 and CDR2: SGHRS and YFSETQ. CDR3 length equals 16 residues. V was trimmed by 0 bases and J by 7 bases, leaving 14 bases between them. The CDR3 region has the DNA TGCGCCAGCAGCTTGGGGGCCGATTGGGGCAATTCACCCCTCCACTTT. Translated: CASSLGADWGNSPLHF.

This sequence joins TRBV10-3 and TRBJ1-2; perhaps TRBD1 as D (5 bases). The V end was cut by 5 bases, the J end by 5 bases, with 9 bases between. The CDR3 is 12 residues long. Germline V gene data show CDR1 as ENHRY and CDR2 as SYGVKD. CDR3 region: CAISPGLYGYTF. The CDR3 DNA follows: TGTGCCATCAGTCCGGGACTTTATGGCTACACCTTC.

Only a few counts were recorded for this clone. The chain joins TRBV23-1 to TRBJ1-1; TRBD1 agrees at 9 bases. TRBV23-1 is filed as an ORF, its function uncertain. The CDR3 has 15 residues. V shed 3 bases, J shed 4 bases, and the junction held 6 bases outside the gene matches. DNA of the CDR3: TGCGCCAGCAGTCAGCCGGGACAGGGTGGCACTGAAGCTTTCTTT. It encodes CASSQPGQGGTEAFF.